The 10 T cell receptor beta chains in this list originate from one sample, sequenced in a study of identical twins. MiXCR was run by TCRdb on the 5' RACE reads, yielding one entry per CDR3 protein. There are 1.5 million to 2 million distinct CDR3 sequences in the sample; less than 40% occur only once, and less than 0.35% lies in the top ten. The material sequenced was cord blood. The receptors were sampled from a newborn girl in good health.

This clonotype occurred a few times. V is TRBV29-1 and J is TRBJ2-3; 16 bases agree with TRBD2. Germline-derived CDR1 and CDR2 are SQVTM and ANQGSEA. The CDR3 has 17 amino acids. The ends lost 6 bases at V and 5 bases at J; junction bases unmatched: 11. As DNA, the CDR3 is TGCAGCGTCGCCGGGACTAGCGGGAGGGCCTCGCAAGATACGCAGTATTTT. Translated: CSVAGTSGRASQDTQYF.

The chain uses TRBV7-9 and TRBJ1-2; a possible D gene is TRBD1 (6 bases). V dropped 1 base and J dropped 4 bases, with 13 bases sitting between them. This CDR3 contains 15 residues. The germline gives CDR1 SEHNR, CDR2 FQNEAQ (reference sequence). The CDR3 here is CASSLDQGSSYGYTF. CDR3 coding DNA: TGTGCCAGCAGCTTAGACCAGGGGAGCAGCTATGGCTACACCTTC.

J is TRBJ2-4 and V is TRBV28; the D is unclear. The J call may be incorrect, as the DNA end agrees better with TRBJ2-7. From germline, CDR1 is MDHEN and CDR2 SYDVKM. CDR3 length: 15 residues. CDR3: CASSLYRDLHYEQYF. The CDR3 region has the DNA TGTGCCAGCAGTTTATATAGGGATCTGCACTACGAGCAGTACTTC.

Only a few counts were recorded for this clonotype. The chain uses TRBV27 and TRBJ2-3, with no clear D. This CDR3 spans 17 amino acids. Trimming removed 5 bases from V and 0 bases from J, with 18 bases in between. Germline CDR1 MNHEY, CDR2 SMNVEV (reference sequence). The CDR3 loop is CASSPKGRSSSTDTQYF. The DNA of the CDR3 is TGTGCCAGCAGTCCAAAAGGGCGGTCCTCCAGCACAGATACGCAGTATTTT.

The V call is TRBV28, the J call TRBJ2-5; D is perhaps TRBD1 (6 bases). The germline CDR1 and CDR2 sequences are MDHEN and SYDVKM. Trimming pared 2 bases from V and 0 bases from J, leaving 13 bases between. The CDR3 loop spans 16 amino acids. The CDR3 bases are TGTGCCAGCAGTTTACCCGGACAGCTTTACCAAGAGACCCAGTACTTC. Encoded protein: CASSLPGQLYQETQYF.

This sequence joins TRBV30 and TRBJ1-2; D is undetermined. This CDR3 is 10 amino acids long. V was cut by 6 bases and J by 5 bases, with 7 bases left in between. Looked up from germline, CDR1 is GTSNPN and CDR2 is SVGIG (reference sequence). The CDR3 here is CACYGYGYTF. CDR3 in DNA: TGTGCCTGTTATGGGTATGGCTACACCTTC.

This clonotype was observed a handful of times. The J gene is TRBJ2-5, the V gene TRBV7-9; possibly TRBD1 for D (5 bases). Germline V gene data show CDR1 as SEHNR and CDR2 as FQNEAQ (reference sequence). The CDR3 runs 15 residues. Trimming removed 2 bases at V and 2 bases at J, with 12 bases between. The CDR3, as DNA: TGTGCCAGCAGCTTATTTCTCAGGGTGCAAGAGACCCAGTACTTC. Translation gives CASSLFLRVQETQYF.

With regard to this clonotype: This may stem from a read error, because a much larger clone lies one nucleotide away. This chain links TRBV28 with TRBJ2-3; 10 bases match TRBD2. The CDR3 is 16 amino acids. After removal of 4 bases from V and 8 bases from J, the junction contained 12 bases not matched to a gene. Germline CDR1 is MDHEN and CDR2 is SYDVKM. The CDR3 nucleotides read TGTGCCAGCAGTTCGCCCGGGACTAGCGCATTAGGTACGCAGTATTTT. It codes for CASSSPGTSALGTQYF.

The CDR3: CASSLGAPRWKDGSPLHF. The CDR3 DNA reads as TGTGCCAGCAGTTTAGGGGCCCCCCGGTGGAAGGATGGATCACCCCTCCACTTT. The chain links TRBV27 to TRBJ1-6, with a tentative D call TRBD1 (5 bases). The CDR3 covers 18 residues. The V end lost 2 bases, the J end lost 10 bases, and 24 bases lay between the germline ends. Germline loops: CDR1 MNHEY, CDR2 SMNVEV (reference sequence).

The sample holds many counts of this clonotype. The chain has TRBV20-1 and TRBJ2-7, with 9 bases lining up with TRBD2. With 2 bases clipped from V and 2 bases from J, the junction kept 4 bases outside the gene matches. The CDR3 totals 14 residues. Germline V CDR1 and CDR2: DFQATT, SNEGSKA (reference sequence). CDR3 bases: TGCAGTGCTAGATTACTAGCGGGTGCCTACGAGCAGTACTTC. Amino acids: CSARLLAGAYEQYF.